This TCR beta chain was captured in a study of T cells in Graves' hyperthyroidism and ophthalmopathy. The overall study: Peripheral blood was drawn at first diagnosis, prior to all treatment.

In this sample, this clonotype turned up once. A much more abundant neighbour one base away suggests this may be a read error. The CDR3 runs 13 residues. The germline V and J ends were trimmed by 3 bases and 10 bases, with 13 bases remaining between them. There were TCR beta CDR3 regions amplified from RNA transcripts. TCR CDR3 regions were first amplified by RT-PCR with HTBI primers. TCRdb independently ran MiXCR on the multiplex PCR reads; one entry per CDR3 protein. The sample shows about 720,000 distinct CDR3 sequences, 16% of them seen only once. The TCR originated in a young man with Graves' hyperthyroidism. The V call is TRBV12-3 or TRBV12-4, the J call TRBJ2-1; D is unclear. The sequenced sample consisted of blood. CDR3 sequence (DNA): TGTGCCAGCAGTTTCCAGCAGCTCTACGAGCAGTTCTTC. Translation: CASSFQQLYEQFF.